The entry below describes one T cell receptor (beta chain). As yet, its antigen is unknown. This specimen belongs to a study of cytomegalovirus exposure and HLA in healthy donors. Study-wide points: Within the data, a cluster of highly shared sequence variants was likely a sequencing artifact.

Primers included in the PCR were 60 Vbeta and 13 Jbeta primers. Profiling relied on immunoSEQ multiplex PCR, and the TCRdb table lists in-frame clones only, not all of them. The data contain 90,000 to 140,000 clones, 69% of them singletons. Germline-derived CDR1 and CDR2 are SGHRS and YFSETQ. Unmatched junction bases numbered 8, after V lost 0 bases and J lost 3 bases. The CDR3 has 16 residues. The receptor's source is a man aged 25-40 years in good health and CMV-seronegative. The chain uses TRBV5-1 and TRBJ1-1; 7 bases agree with TRBD1. Sequencing input: PBMCs. CDR3 loop: CASSLGQGGTYTEAFF. The DNA for the CDR3 is TGCGCCAGCAGCTTGGGACAGGGCGGGACCTACACTGAAGCTTTCTTT.